This T cell receptor beta chain comes out of a study of human T cells and chemical hapten exposure. At the level of the study: Doses of diphenylcyclopropenone went to the patients' scalps weekly throughout the approximately 22-week study. The study traced per-sample TCR yield variation mainly to small differences in pooled library volumes.

TCRdb itself ran the RACE reads through MiXCR, one entry per CDR3 protein. The sample yields fewer than 85,000 distinct CDR3 sequences, roughly 10% seen once. Indicated time point: patch test 2, 6 weeks after DPC sensitization. The treatment: therapeutic diphenylcyclopropenone sensitization with weekly scalp DPC. Prior to application of each patch test, blood was drawn. This clonotype was counted at least ten times. The TCR comes from a woman aged 25 to 39 with alopecia areata. Some clones in this sample may be carry-over from other donors' samples. This material consisted of whole blood, taken in connection with sensitization to the hapten diphenylcyclopropenone (DPC).

Here the CDR3 reads CATSDWGGLGDEQFF. DNA of the CDR3: TGTGCCACCAGTGATTGGGGGGGACTAGGGGATGAGCAGTTCTTC. This chain connects TRBV24-1 to TRBJ2-1, with TRBD2 identical over 8 bases. The CDR3 contains 15 residues. The J segment lost 8 bases and the V segment lost 2 bases, leaving 7 bases of the junction unmatched. CDR1 is KGHDR and CDR2 is SFDVKD in the germline V gene.